This T cell receptor (beta chain) is from a study of metastatic and nonmetastatic thyroid tumors. In the study overall: It was across blood and tumor or nodule tissue from malignant and benign thyroid patients that repertoires were compared.

This CDR3 has 14 amino acids. The germline CDR1 and CDR2 sequences are MNHEY and SVGEGT. Only a few counts were recorded for this clone. The germline gene is not matched at one end of the junction; a read error may be the cause. No patient received treatment before thyroid surgery. Original processing methods: CDR3 was compared across clinicopathological groups, and the resulting differences were used to build a distant-metastasis classifier for papillary thyroid cancer. Using MiXCR, TCRdb reanalyzed the PCR reads. The V and J calls and clone size come from TCRdb's table, not from the authors' own analysis. In the table there are 45,000 to 65,000 clones, approximately 17% of which are singletons.

The clonotype comes from a female donor with papillary thyroid cancer or a benign thyroid nodule (not recorded which). Some clones in this sample may be carry-over from other donors' samples. The chain combines TRBV6-2 or TRBV6-3 with TRBJ1-6, with 8 bases aligning to TRBD1. Sequencing was carried out using blood. The CDR3 DNA sequence: TGTGCCTGCAGTTATGACAGGGGTCTTTCACCCCTCCACTTT. Amino acid sequence: CACSYDRGLSPLHF.